The entry that follows covers one T cell receptor (beta chain) sequence. As processed by the authors: Amplification of reference gene primers was used by the study to estimate nucleated cell counts. The method was immunoSEQ multiplex PCR; TCRdb's version includes in-frame clones alone and lacks a portion of them. The V and J calls and clone size were taken over from that table, and D and trimming were inferred from the DNA. The table shows about 280,000 clones, with about 85% occurring only once. The germline V and J ends were trimmed by 0 bases and 0 bases, with 7 bases remaining between them. Germline CDR1 reads SGHDT; CDR2 reads YYEEEE. There are 16 residues in the CDR3. This specimen comes from a study of blood T cell repertoires in COVID-19. The overall study: Samples came from the United States, Italy and Spain, spanning acute and convalescent COVID-19. T cells, B-cell-depleted T cells, or PBMCs provided the cDNA or gDNA that served as material.

The chain links TRBV5-6 to TRBJ2-6; D is undetermined. Sequenced sample: peripheral blood. The receptor was derived from a human donor in a cohort sampled during active COVID-19. CDR3 residues: CASSLGWLSGANVLTF. The CDR3 DNA follows: TGTGCCAGCAGCTTGGGGTGGCTCTCTGGGGCCAACGTCCTGACTTTC.